The rows below give T cell receptor beta chains drawn from one sample of a study of cytomegalovirus exposure and HLA in healthy donors. Only in-frame clones appear in the TCRdb table, and some are missing; sequencing was by immunoSEQ multiplex PCR. In the table there are 90,000 to 130,000 clones, around 79% of which are singletons. Sequencing used PBMCs. The receptors stem from a woman in her twenties or thirties in good health and CMV-seronegative. Each CDR3 is given with its conserved first and last residue. The D gene is left open where the match is weak. The listing skips clone size in some rows; elsewhere it reads once, few, many or a size class.

d_call j_call cdr3_length v_call clone_size cdr3_aa cdr3_nt
- TRBJ1-5 13 TRBV5-4 few CASSLGGSQPQHF TGTGCCAGCAGCTTGGGGGGCTCTCAGCCCCAGCATTTT
TRBD1 TRBJ1-2 13 TRBV6-1 once CASSVLTGDGYTF TGTGCCAGCAGTGTATTAACAGGGGATGGCTACACCTTC
- TRBJ1-1 15 TRBV5-1 few CASSKLGGENTEAFF TGCGCCAGCAGTAAATTGGGTGGAGAGAACACTGAAGCTTTCTTT
- TRBJ2-5 16 TRBV5-4 - CASSLAPDRRKETQYF TGTGCCAGCAGCTTGGCCCCGGACAGAAGGAAAGAGACCCAGTACTTC
- TRBJ2-3 14 TRBV9 - CASTRAGSLDTQYF TGTGCCAGCACCCGAGCCGGGAGTTTGGATACGCAGTATTTT
TRBD2 TRBJ2-7 17 TRBV4-1 - CASSLLLSGSTTNEQYF TGCGCCAGCAGCCTTTTATTAAGCGGGAGTACCACTAACGAGCAGTACTTC
TRBD1 TRBJ1-6 16 TRBV5-1 - CASSLGPGGQNSPLHF TGCGCCAGCAGCTTGGGCCCAGGGGGTCAGAATTCACCCCTCCACTTT
- TRBJ1-4 15 TRBV28 - CASSPPGFAGEKLFF TGTGCCAGCAGTCCCCCGGGGTTCGCCGGCGAAAAACTGTTTTTT
TRBD1 TRBJ2-1 13 TRBV2 - CASKDRGSNEQFF TGTGCCAGCAAGGACAGGGGGTCTAATGAGCAGTTCTTC
TRBD1 TRBJ1-5 16 TRBV4-3 few CASSQGTGVSNQPQHF TGCGCCAGCAGCCAGGGGACAGGGGTTAGCAATCAGCCCCAGCATTTT
TRBD1 TRBJ2-7 15 TRBV5-4 few CASSAGTGADYEQYF TGTGCCAGCAGCGCCGGGACAGGGGCGGACTACGAGCAGTACTTC
TRBD1 TRBJ2-7 18 TRBV29-1 - CRSLGRDRGETLPYEQYF TGCAGGTCCCTGGGCCGGGACAGGGGGGAAACTTTGCCCTACGAGCAGTACTTC
TRBD1 TRBJ2-7 15 TRBV6-5 - CASSYSGQGTYEQYF TGTGCCAGCAGTTACTCGGGACAGGGGACTTACGAGCAGTACTTC
- TRBJ2-3 15 TRBV7-2 - CASGTEAFSTDTQYF TGTGCCAGCGGAACCGAGGCCTTTAGCACAGATACGCAGTATTTT
- TRBJ1-5 15 TRBV28 - CASSLPRNSNQPQHF TGTGCCAGCAGCCTTCCTAGGAATAGCAATCAGCCCCAGCATTTT
TRBD1 TRBJ1-1 14 TRBV29-1 - CSVGRTGANTEAFF TGCAGCGTTGGCCGGACAGGGGCGAACACTGAAGCTTTCTTT
TRBD2 TRBJ2-5 18 TRBV5-6 - CASSTQREGLYGGETQYF TGTGCCAGCAGCACCCAGCGGGAGGGCCTTTACGGCGGGGAGACCCAGTACTTC
- TRBJ2-7 13 TRBV5-4 - CASSLAGSYEQYF TGTGCCAGCAGCTTGGCAGGGTCCTACGAGCAGTACTTC
- TRBJ1-1 14 TRBV2 few CASRGTPTDPEAFF TGTGCCAGCAGGGGGACTCCCACGGATCCTGAAGCTTTCTTT
TRBD1 TRBJ2-6 17 TRBV5-4 - CASSNRDRDAGANVLTF TGTGCCAGCAGCAACCGGGACAGGGACGCTGGGGCCAACGTCCTGACTTTC
- TRBJ2-1 15 TRBV4-3 once CASSQARGAWNEQFF TGCGCCAGCAGCCAAGCGCGAGGCGCGTGGAATGAGCAGTTCTTC
TRBD1 TRBJ2-7 15 TRBV4-3 - CASSQDRGSSYEQYF TGCGCCAGCAGCCAGGACAGGGGATCCTCCTACGAGCAGTACTTC
TRBD1 TRBJ1-3 14 TRBV29-1 - CSVDLRQGENTIYF TGCAGCGTCGACCTCAGACAGGGGGAAAACACCATATATTTT
TRBD1 TRBJ1-1 13 TRBV11-2 - CASSFLQGTEAFF TGTGCCAGCAGCTTCTTACAGGGGACTGAAGCTTTCTTT
- TRBJ2-7 14 TRBV7-8 - CASSYSGRSYEQYF TGTGCCAGCAGCTACAGCGGTAGGTCCTACGAGCAGTACTTC
- TRBJ2-7 12 TRBV19 - CASSINRYEQYF TGTGCCAGTAGTATAAATCGGTACGAGCAGTACTTC
- TRBJ2-4 11 TRBV5-8 few CATPRGNIQYF TGTGCCACCCCCCGGGGGAACATTCAGTACTTC
TRBD2 TRBJ2-7 15 TRBV25-1 - CASGSGVAGAYEQYF TGTGCCAGCGGTTCGGGGGTAGCGGGAGCCTACGAGCAGTACTTC
- TRBJ1-6 16 TRBV4-1 - CASSHLQGSYNSPLHF TGCGCCAGCAGCCATCTACAGGGTTCCTATAATTCACCCCTCCACTTT
- TRBJ1-1 15 TRBV9 few CASSLTGGVNTEAFF TGTGCCAGCAGCCTCACGGGAGGGGTGAACACTGAAGCTTTCTTT
TRBD1 TRBJ1-2 14 TRBV27 - CASSATGGDYGYTF TGTGCCAGCAGTGCGACAGGGGGCGACTATGGCTACACCTTC
- TRBJ2-7 14 TRBV7-2 - CASSRGQSSYEQYF TGTGCCAGCAGCCGCGGACAGAGCTCCTACGAGCAGTACTTC
TRBD1 TRBJ2-7 14 TRBV28 - CASRRGRIPYEQYF TGTGCCAGCAGGAGGGGGCGAATCCCCTACGAGCAGTACTTC
TRBD1 TRBJ1-2 16 TRBV6-6 - CASSPLRTGDNYGYTF TGTGCCAGCAGTCCACTTCGGACAGGGGATAACTATGGCTACACCTTC
- TRBJ2-3 17 TRBV7-6 - CASSLAVVATSSDTQYF TGTGCCAGCAGCTTAGCTGTAGTAGCGACTTCTTCCGATACGCAGTATTTT
- TRBJ1-2 14 TRBV28 - CASSFRQSFGGYTF TGTGCCAGCAGTTTTCGACAATCGTTCGGCGGCTACACCTTC
TRBD1 TRBJ2-7 14 TRBV2 - CASSGDRGVDEQYF TGTGCCAGCAGTGGGGACAGGGGAGTCGACGAGCAGTACTTC
- TRBJ2-1 15 TRBV11-2 - CASSRQGGNYNEQFF TGTGCCAGCAGCCGACAGGGCGGGAACTACAATGAGCAGTTCTTC
TRBD2 TRBJ2-7 14 TRBV19 - CASSPGLAGYEQYF TGTGCCAGTAGTCCGGGACTAGCGGGCTACGAGCAGTACTTC
- TRBJ1-3 14 TRBV15 - CATSRDRSGNTIYF TGTGCCACCAGCAGAGACCGTTCTGGAAACACCATATATTTT
TRBD2 TRBJ2-5 15 TRBV7-2 - CASSTGTSGRETQYF TGTGCCAGCAGCACCGGGACTAGCGGGAGAGAGACCCAGTACTTC
- TRBJ1-2 16 TRBV7-2 - CASTLETGSFHYGYTF TGTGCCAGCACTCTAGAGACTGGGAGTTTCCACTATGGCTACACCTTC
TRBD1 TRBJ2-7 13 TRBV7-2 few CASSIGTVYEQYF TGTGCCAGCAGCATCGGGACAGTCTACGAGCAGTACTTC
- TRBJ1-5 14 TRBV4-2 - CASSQEASNQPQHF TGTGCCAGCAGCCAAGAGGCTAGCAATCAGCCCCAGCATTTT
TRBD2 TRBJ2-1 19 TRBV4-3 - CASSRGGSGRLRGTNEQFF TGCGCCAGCAGCCGGGGAGGGAGCGGGAGGCTTAGGGGTACGAATGAGCAGTTCTTC
TRBD2 TRBJ2-1 15 TRBV10-3 - CAIMTSGRVNNEQFF TGTGCCATCATGACTAGCGGGAGAGTAAACAATGAGCAGTTCTTC
- TRBJ1-1 16 TRBV7-2 - CASSLAWAGRSTEAFF TGTGCCAGCAGCTTAGCGTGGGCAGGGCGGTCGACTGAAGCTTTCTTT
- TRBJ2-1 12 TRBV5-6 - CASSPGHREQFF TGTGCCAGCAGCCCGGGACACCGAGAGCAGTTCTTC
- TRBJ1-4 15 TRBV7-2 - CASSRNRGASEKLFF TGTGCCAGCAGCCGAAACCGGGGGGCCAGTGAAAAACTGTTTTTT
- TRBJ2-7 14 TRBV5-1 - CASSLEPPAGEQYF TGCGCCAGCAGCTTGGAACCGCCAGCGGGCGAGCAGTACTTC
- TRBJ2-3 14 TRBV7-9 - CASSQGQSTDTQYF TGTGCCAGCAGTCAAGGACAGAGCACAGATACGCAGTATTTT